What follows are 31 T cell receptor beta chains derived from one specimen sequenced in a study of cytomegalovirus exposure and HLA in healthy donors. Some clones are missing from TCRdb's copy, which holds only in-frame ones; the method was immunoSEQ multiplex PCR. The sample holds 200,000 to 250,000 clones, around four fifths seen once. What was sequenced was PBMCs. These receptors were collected from a young woman in good health and CMV-seropositive.

The chain joins TRBV11-3 to TRBJ2-7; TRBD1 matches 8 bases. V shed 5 bases and J 3 bases; nucleotides not matched to a gene: 6. Per the germline V gene, CDR1 is SGHNT and CDR2 is YENEEA. CDR3 length equals 14 residues. Here the CDR3 reads CASSQGQAVYEQYF. CDR3 DNA: TGTGCCAGCAGCCAGGGACAGGCAGTCTACGAGCAGTACTTC.

This clone appeared once. The chain joins TRBV9 to TRBJ1-1; D call uncertain. The V end lost 3 bases, the J end lost 7 bases, and 7 bases lay between the germline ends. Germline lookup yields CDR1 SGDLS and CDR2 YYNGEE. The CDR3 has 11 residues. Here the CDR3 DNA reads TGTGCCAGCAGCGGATCTCATGAAGCTTTCTTT. Its translation: CASSGSHEAFF.

J is TRBJ2-3 and V is TRBV9, with D perhaps matching TRBD2 (6 bases). V was shortened by 0 bases and J by 0 bases, with 20 bases between the two germline ends. The CDR3 runs to 19 residues. Germline V gene sequence: CDR1 SGDLS, CDR2 YYNGEE. The CDR3 coding sequence is TGTGCCAGCAGCGTAGACATCGGGATGGGGACTTCTAGCACAGATACGCAGTATTTT. It yields the protein CASSVDIGMGTSSTDTQYF.

The chain combines TRBV7-9 with TRBJ2-7; 7 bases match TRBD1. The CDR3 sequence is 15 residues long. Trimming cost V 5 bases and J 0 bases; bases outside gene matches: 7. Per the germline V gene, CDR1 is SEHNR and CDR2 is FQNEAQ (reference sequence). CDR3: CASSDNRGYSYEQYF. CDR3 bases: TGTGCCAGCAGCGACAACAGGGGCTACTCCTACGAGCAGTACTTC. The full variable domain, with the rest looked up from reference TRBV7-9 and TRBJ2-7, is DTGVSQNPRHKITKRGQNVTFRCDPISEHNRLYWYRQTLGQGPEFLTYFQNEAQLEKSRLLSDRFSAERPKGSFSTLEIQRTEQGDSAMYLCASSDNRGYSYEQYFGPGTRLTVT.

The chain uses TRBV6-5 and TRBJ2-1; D remains ambiguous. The CDR3 is 14 residues long. Per germline, CDR1 MNHEY and CDR2 SVGAGI. Trimming stripped 0 bases from V and 4 bases from J, with 7 bases between. Here the CDR3 DNA reads TGTGCCAGCAGTTACTCGTTTAGTTACAATGAGCAGTTCTTC. Translated: CASSYSFSYNEQFF.

The V call is TRBV15, the J call TRBJ1-1, with TRBD1 matching over 8 bases. This CDR3 spans 15 amino acids. V was pared by 1 base and J by 6 bases, with 7 bases of the junction left unmatched. CDR1 is LNHNV, CDR2 YYDKDF, per germline (reference sequence). The CDR3 DNA is TGTGCCACCAGCAGAGTGGTCCAGGGGGCGCCTGAAGCTTTCTTT. This encodes CATSRVVQGAPEAFF.

The chain has TRBV29-1 and TRBJ1-1, with a weak D call TRBD1 (5 bases). V was trimmed by 0 bases and J by 2 bases, leaving 16 bases between them. Germline CDR1 is SQVTM and CDR2 is ANQGSEA. The CDR3 spans 16 residues. CDR3: CSVEEGKGRANTEAFF. The CDR3 DNA reads TGCAGCGTTGAAGAGGGTAAGGGCAGGGCTAACACTGAAGCTTTCTTT.

In its sample, this clone was seen once. This rearrangement joins TRBV28 to TRBJ2-7; 7 bases map to TRBD1. From germline, CDR1 is MDHEN and CDR2 SYDVKM. The CDR3 covers 14 residues. Trimming at V came to 5 bases and at J to 5 bases, leaving 9 bases not matched to a gene. CDR3: CASSRPQTGNEQYF. CDR3 coding DNA: TGTGCCAGCAGTAGGCCCCAGACAGGGAACGAGCAGTACTTC.

The chain recombines TRBV4-1 with TRBJ2-7, with D hard to call. Looked up from germline, CDR1 is MGHRA and CDR2 is YSYEKL. The CDR3 spans 14 residues. V dropped 0 bases and J dropped 3 bases, with 9 bases sitting between them. The CDR3 DNA reads as TGCGCCAGCAGCCAAGATCGTAGAGGCTACGAGCAGTACTTC. As protein: CASSQDRRGYEQYF.

The genes are TRBV30 and TRBJ2-3, with D perhaps matching TRBD1 (5 bases). V shed 0 bases and J shed 4 bases, with 8 bases lying between them. The germline V gene has CDR1 GTSNPN and CDR2 SVGIG (reference sequence). The CDR3 extends over 13 amino acids. CDR3: CAWSVRGADTQYF. CDR3 DNA sequence: TGTGCCTGGAGTGTAAGGGGCGCAGATACGCAGTATTTT.

The chain recombines TRBV11-2 with TRBJ2-7; TRBD1 aligns across 10 bases. Germline CDR1 SGHAT, CDR2 FQNNGV. The CDR3 sequence is 16 residues long. V was clipped by 4 bases and J by 2 bases; unmatched bases: 8. The CDR3 DNA follows: TGTGCCAGCAGCTCGCCGGGACAGGGGATGCCCTACGAGCAGTACTTC. Translating gives CASSSPGQGMPYEQYF.

The chain joins TRBV5-1 to TRBJ1-2; D might be TRBD1 (6 bases). Germline V CDR1 and CDR2: SGHRS, YFSETQ. CDR3 length: 15 residues. Trimming left V 0 bases short and J 7 bases short, with 16 bases between. CDR3 coding DNA: TGCGCCAGCAGCTTGGCCAGGGGAGGGGCGAGTGGCTACACCTTC. It specifies CASSLARGGASGYTF.

The chain uses TRBV27 and TRBJ2-7; TRBD2 might be the D (5 bases). Germline CDR1 MNHEY, CDR2 SMNVEV (reference sequence). V was clipped by 8 bases and J by 0 bases, with 14 bases between them. This CDR3 contains 14 residues. This CDR3 reads CASGEGGGSYEQYF. In nucleotides, the CDR3 is TGTGCCAGCGGGGAAGGTGGAGGCTCCTACGAGCAGTACTTC.

The V and J genes are TRBV6-6 and TRBJ2-7, with 11 nucleotides matching TRBD2. From germline, CDR1 is MNHNY and CDR2 SVGAGI (reference sequence). Trimming removed 6 bases from V and 0 bases from J; junction bases left unmatched: 4. The CDR3 extends over 15 amino acids. This chain's CDR3 is CASSRGTSGSYEQYF. The CDR3, as DNA: TGTGCCAGCAGCAGAGGGACTAGCGGCTCCTACGAGCAGTACTTC.

The chain carries TRBV2 and TRBJ2-7; D perhaps matches TRBD2 (7 bases). The V gene lost 0 bases and the J gene lost 4 bases, with 13 bases spanning the gap. Germline CDR1 SNHLY, CDR2 FYNNEI. The CDR3 runs 15 residues. Here the CDR3 reads CASSEAFRGAYEQYF. The CDR3 bases are TGTGCCAGCAGTGAAGCGTTTCGGGGGGCGTACGAGCAGTACTTC.

The chain carries TRBV11-2 and TRBJ2-2; D possibly corresponds to TRBD2 (5 bases). The length of the CDR3 is 15 residues. Germline lookup yields CDR1 SGHAT and CDR2 FQNNGV. V lost 3 bases and J 5 bases, leaving 13 bases between the germline ends. The CDR3 sequence is CASSFEGLKTGELFF. The CDR3 nucleotides are TGTGCCAGCAGCTTCGAGGGCCTTAAGACCGGGGAGCTGTTTTTT.

This clone is termed medium-sized (0.01 to 0.1%). Here the CDR3 DNA reads TGCGCCAAGATAATAGGGGTCTGTGGCACTGAAGCTTTCTTT. Residues: CAKIIGVCGTEAFF. This chain connects TRBV10-1 to TRBJ1-1; TRBD1 is a possible D gene (5 bases). The CDR3 is made up of 14 amino acids. V was shortened by 10 bases and J by 4 bases, with 19 bases between the two germline ends. CDR1 and CDR2 from the germline V gene are WNHNN and SYGVQD (reference sequence).

This clone occurred a few times. The V and J genes are TRBV7-3 and TRBJ2-7; D may be TRBD1 (6 bases). Germline V lookup: CDR1 SGHTA, CDR2 FQGTGA. The V gene lost 5 bases and the J gene lost 0 bases, with 14 bases spanning the gap. The CDR3 length is 15 residues. In DNA form, the CDR3 reads TGTGCCAGCAGCAACCGGGACATAAGCTCCTACGAGCAGTACTTC. Its translation is CASSNRDISSYEQYF.

This clone was observed a few times. The chain uses TRBV5-1 and TRBJ1-1, with TRBD1 as a possible D gene (5 bases). This CDR3 region has 13 residues. Trimming took 2 bases from V and 6 from J, leaving 11 bases between them. Germline V gene lookup returns CDR1 SGHRS and CDR2 YFSETQ. The CDR3 coding sequence is TGCGCCAGCAGCTTCCTTCAGGGATCTGAAGCTTTCTTT. Translation: CASSFLQGSEAFF.

The chain is built from TRBV5-1 and TRBJ2-3; tentatively, D is TRBD1 (5 bases). Germline V CDR1 and CDR2: SGHRS, YFSETQ. V was cut by 5 bases and J by 0 bases, with 7 bases left in between. This CDR3 has 13 residues. The CDR3 nucleotides are TGCGCCAGCAGGACAGCTAGCACAGATACGCAGTATTTT. Its protein product is CASRTASTDTQYF.

The V call is TRBV5-8, the J call TRBJ2-3, with TRBD2 matching 8 bases. CDR1 and CDR2 from the germline V gene are SGHTS and YDEGEE. Trimming cost V 0 bases and J 5 bases; bases outside gene matches: 17. CDR3 length equals 19 residues. The CDR3 sequence: CASSLGLGVAGKFGDTQYF. The CDR3, as DNA: TGTGCCAGCAGCTTGGGGTTAGGCGTAGCGGGAAAGTTTGGAGATACGCAGTATTTT.

The J gene is TRBJ2-3, the V gene TRBV5-1; maybe TRBD1 (5 bases). The CDR3 consists of 15 residues. The germline V gene has CDR1 SGHRS and CDR2 YFSETQ. V lost 4 bases and J lost 3, with 15 bases in between. CDR3 in DNA: TGCGCCAGCAGCGTGGGGCAGGTCACGACAGATACGCAGTATTTT. Its translation is CASSVGQVTTDTQYF.

The V and J genes are TRBV29-1 and TRBJ1-2, with no clear D. Germline V lookup: CDR1 SQVTM, CDR2 ANQGSEA. The CDR3 covers 12 residues. The V end lost 2 bases, the J end lost 4 bases, and 8 bases lay between the germline ends. The CDR3 here is CSVEIGIYGYTF. The CDR3 coding sequence is TGCAGCGTTGAAATCGGGATCTATGGCTACACCTTC.

This clone has just a few counts. The gene calls are TRBV6-1 and TRBJ1-1; D remains unclear. Germline CDR1 reads MNHNS; CDR2 reads SASEGT. V was trimmed by 5 bases and J by 4 bases, leaving 11 bases between them. CDR3 length: 13 amino acids. DNA of the CDR3: TGTGCCAGCAGTTTAGAGGAAGGCACTGAAGCTTTCTTT. Its translation: CASSLEEGTEAFF.

The V and J genes are TRBV4-3 and TRBJ1-1; D remains unclear. Trimming shortened V by 4 bases and J by 5 bases, and 14 bases separated the two germline ends. The CDR3 runs 14 residues. Germline CDR1 is LGHNA and CDR2 is YSLEER. CDR3 sequence (DNA): TGCGCCAGCAGCCCGGCGCGGGGATCTACTGAAGCTTTCTTT. This gives the protein CASSPARGSTEAFF.

The chain recombines TRBV2 with TRBJ2-3; 10 nucleotides match TRBD2. V was clipped by 6 bases and J by 3 bases; unmatched bases: 6. The CDR3 sequence is 15 residues long. Germline V CDR1 and CDR2: SNHLY, FYNNEI. Written as DNA, the CDR3 is TGTGCCAGCAGGTCTAGCGGGAGTTTAACAGATACGCAGTATTTT. Translation: CASRSSGSLTDTQYF.

The V gene is TRBV27, the J gene TRBJ2-7, with D perhaps matching TRBD2 (5 bases). V lost 3 bases and J 7 bases, leaving 13 bases between the germline ends. This CDR3 spans 13 amino acids. Germline-derived CDR1 and CDR2 are MNHEY and SMNVEV (reference sequence). CDR3 residues: CASSFRGMGEQYF. CDR3 DNA sequence: TGTGCCAGCAGTTTCCGGGGAATGGGGGAGCAGTACTTC.

CDR3 in amino acids: CAWTEHLNYGYTF. The CDR3 coding sequence is TGTGCCTGGACAGAGCACCTTAACTATGGCTACACCTTC. The chain recombines TRBV30 with TRBJ1-2; no clear D. This CDR3 spans 13 amino acids. Germline CDR1 and CDR2: GTSNPN and SVGIG (reference sequence). The ends were cut back, 4 bases at V and 1 base at J, with 10 bases in the middle.

This clone was detected only a few times. This chain uses TRBV25-1 with TRBJ2-2, with D perhaps matching TRBD2 (6 bases). The CDR3 covers 14 residues. The V end lost 2 bases, the J end lost 5 bases, and 9 bases lay between the germline ends. CDR1 and CDR2 from the germline V gene are MGHDK and SYGVNS. This CDR3 reads CASSEPGRTGELFF. CDR3 DNA: TGTGCCAGCAGTGAACCAGGGAGGACCGGGGAGCTGTTTTTT.

V usage is TRBV30 and J usage is TRBJ1-2; no clear D. Germline CDR1 is GTSNPN and CDR2 is SVGIG (reference sequence). V lost 2 bases, J lost 4 bases, and 11 bases lay in between. This CDR3 spans 13 amino acids. The CDR3 loop is CAWSIWESYGYTF. The CDR3 coding sequence is TGTGCCTGGAGTATCTGGGAAAGCTATGGCTACACCTTC. The whole variable domain, filled in from reference TRBV30 and TRBJ1-2, reads SQTIHQWPATLVQPVGSPLSLECTVEGTSNPNLYWYRQAAGRGLQLLFYSVGIGQISSEVPQNLSASRPQDRQFILSSKKLLLSDSGFYLCAWSIWESYGYTFGSGTRLTVV.

The CDR3: CASSPPTGFYGYTF. The CDR3, as DNA: TGTGCCAGCTCACCACCGACAGGATTCTACGGCTACACCTTC. The chain has TRBV18 and TRBJ1-2; D possibly corresponds to TRBD1 (6 bases). Germline CDR1 KGHSH, CDR2 LQKENI. V was trimmed by 0 bases and J by 8 bases, leaving 13 bases between them. The CDR3 extends over 14 amino acids.